This TCR beta chain is drawn from a study of a mutant IDH1 vaccine in newly diagnosed glioma. About the research overall: Vaccination of patients was performed eight times, in weeks 1, 3, 5, 7, 11, 15, 19 and 23. Vaccinations were initiated 4-6 weeks following radiotherapy alone, or were given together with temozolomide cycles.

Time point: week 11, during vaccination. Topical imiquimod accompanied each vaccine dose, which consisted of 300 ug of mutant IDH1 20-mer peptide. In regard to this clone: The antigen remains undetermined.

Data came from immunoSEQ multiplex PCR; TCRdb stores just in-frame clones and leaves some out. The data hold around 40,000 clones, with 84% observed a single time. The CDR3 contains 15 residues. Per germline, CDR1 SGHTA and CDR2 FQGNSA. The J segment lost 6 bases and the V segment lost 0 bases, leaving 2 bases of the junction unmatched. This chain uses TRBV7-2 with TRBJ2-2; 9 bases line up with TRBD2. The input for sequencing was PBMCs, taken from a glioma patient whose treatment included an IDH1 peptide vaccine. The sequence derives from a man aged 40-49 years with glioma. This CDR3 reads CASSLASGRSGELFF. The CDR3 coding sequence is TGTGCCAGCAGCTTAGCGAGCGGGAGGTCCGGGGAGCTGTTTTTT.